The rows below give T cell receptor beta chains drawn from one sample of a study of CD8 T cells in ankylosing spondylitis. TCRdb reprocessed the 5' RACE reads with MiXCR, giving one entry per CDR3 protein. In the table there are some 130,000 distinct CDR3 sequences, more than 5.5% of which are singletons. The specimen was blood, either unsorted or a sorted T cell fraction (not recorded which). The receptors come from a female donor with ankylosing spondylitis or in good health (not recorded which). CDR3s include the opening cysteine and the closing phenylalanine or tryptophan. A D gene is named only where the DNA matches it firmly. For some rows the clone size is stated as once, few or many, or as a class when expanded; others skip it.

j_call | v_call | clone_size | d_call | cdr3_nt | cdr3_aa
TRBJ1-2 | TRBV7-9 | few | . | TGTGCCAGCAGCTTAGAGGGCCGGAGTCATAAGAGCTACACCTTC | CASSLEGRSHKSYTF
TRBJ2-2 | TRBV19 | many | TRBD2 | TGTGCCAGTAGTCCCAGGGGACTAGCTAACACCGGGGAGCTGTTTTTT | CASSPRGLANTGELFF
TRBJ1-1 | TRBV5-1 | many | . | TGCGCCAGCAGCCCTAGGCAGGGTGTGAACACTGAAGCTTTCTTT | CASSPRQGVNTEAFF
TRBJ2-1 | TRBV6-1 | many | . | TGTGCCAGCAGCCCCGCGGGGAGCTCCTACAATGAGCAGTTCTTC | CASSPAGSSYNEQFF
TRBJ1-5 | TRBV9 | many | . | TGTGCCAGCAGCCCCTCCCCCAATCAGCCCCAGCATTTT | CASSPSPNQPQHF
TRBJ2-3 | TRBV12-3/TRBV12-4 | . | . | TGTGCCAGCAGTTCCCCCGTTGTGGGAGCTACGCAGTATTTT | CASSSPVVGATQYF
TRBJ1-1 | TRBV3-1 | many | . | TGTGCCAGCCTGCCACGCACTGAAGCTTTCTTT | CASLPRTEAFF
TRBJ2-2 | TRBV28 | many | . | TGTGCCAGCAGTTCCTGGGCCGGGGACCAAGGGGGGGAGCTGTTTTTT | CASSSWAGDQGGELFF
TRBJ2-7 | TRBV6-5 | many | TRBD2 | TGTGCCAGCAGTTACGGAGGGACTAACTACGAGCAGTACTTC | CASSYGGTNYEQYF
TRBJ1-1 | TRBV7-2 | . | . | TGTGCCAGCAGACCTGTGGGCACTGAAGCTTTCTTT | CASRPVGTEAFF
TRBJ2-1 | TRBV15 | many | . | TGTGCCACCAGCAGGGAGATCTCGGGCAATGAGCAGTTCTTC | CATSREISGNEQFF
TRBJ1-4 | TRBV5-6 | many | . | TGTGCCAGCAGCTACCATGATGAAAAACTGTTTTTT | CASSYHDEKLFF
TRBJ2-3 | TRBV5-1 | few | . | TGCGCCAGCAGCTTGGCCGGCTTAGAGGCAGATACGCAGTATTTT | CASSLAGLEADTQYF
TRBJ1-4 | TRBV12-3/TRBV12-4 | many | . | TGTGCCAGCAGTTTTGCAAGGACTAATGAAAAACTGTTTTTT | CASSFARTNEKLFF
TRBJ2-3 | TRBV21-1 | many | . | . | CASSDPVGTGSDTQYF
TRBJ1-5 | TRBV27 | many | TRBD1 | TGTGCCAGCAGTTCCGTCACCGGGACAGGGGAGGGTCAGCCCCAGCATTTT | CASSSVTGTGEGQPQHF
TRBJ1-1 | TRBV29-1 | many | . | TGCAGCGATTTAGGCCCACGTCCTGAAGCTTTCTTT | CSDLGPRPEAFF
TRBJ1-1 | TRBV5-1 | many | TRBD1 | TGCGCCAGCAGCCCCGGGACAGGGGTGACTGAAGCTTTCTTT | CASSPGTGVTEAFF
TRBJ2-5 | TRBV7-2 | . | . | TGTGCCAGCACCACGTACCAAGAGACCCAGTACTTC | CASTTYQETQYF
TRBJ1-1 | TRBV5-1 | . | TRBD1 | TGCGCCAGCAGCCAGAACGGACAGGGGCTGAACACTGAAGCTTTCTTT | CASSQNGQGLNTEAFF
TRBJ2-3 | TRBV20-1 | many | . | TGCAGTGCTAGAGAGTTTAGCACAGATACGCAGTATTTT | CSAREFSTDTQYF
TRBJ1-6 | TRBV4-2 | many | . | TGTGCCAGCAGCCAATCGGATGGTTCACCCCTCCACTTT | CASSQSDGSPLHF
TRBJ2-3 | TRBV29-1 | . | TRBD2 | TGCAGCGTTGAAGGACTAGCGGGAACAGATACGCAGTATTTT | CSVEGLAGTDTQYF
TRBJ1-6 | TRBV20-1 | many | . | TGCAGTGTCGGGGACATGAGGTCACCCCTCCACTTT | CSVGDMRSPLHF
TRBJ2-1 | TRBV5-5 | many | . | TGTGCCAGCAGCTCTTCCGGGACAATTTACAATGAGCAGTTCTTC | CASSSSGTIYNEQFF
TRBJ2-2 | TRBV24-1 | . | . | TGTGCCACCCGACCAAAGACGGCCGGGGAGCTGTTTTTT | CATRPKTAGELFF
TRBJ2-1 | TRBV11-1 | few | . | TGTGCCAGCAGCTTAGAATCGGGGACACTCAATGAGCAGTTCTTC | CASSLESGTLNEQFF
TRBJ2-7 | TRBV28 | many | TRBD2 | TGTGCCAGCAGGGGGACTAGCGCTTTTTACGAGCAGTACTTC | CASRGTSAFYEQYF
TRBJ2-3 | TRBV27 | many | . | TGTGCCAGCAGTTATGCTTTTACTAGCACAGATACGCAGTATTTT | CASSYAFTSTDTQYF
TRBJ2-7 | TRBV3-1 | many | . | TGTGCCAGCAGCCAAAGGGGACTCCAATCCTACGAGCAGTACTTC | CASSQRGLQSYEQYF
TRBJ2-5 | TRBV6-1 | many | . | TGTGCCAGCAGTGGCCGAGGTACCGCGGGAGAGACCCAGTACTTC | CASSGRGTAGETQYF
TRBJ1-5 | TRBV19 | many | . | TGTGCCAGTAGTTCGACAGGAAATAGCAATCAGCCCCAGCATTTT | CASSSTGNSNQPQHF
TRBJ2-5 | TRBV20-1 | many | . | TGCAGTGCGGAGTGGGGATTGGGGACCCAGTACTTC | CSAEWGLGTQYF